This paragraph covers one T cell receptor (beta chain) sequence. The sample comes from a study of blood T cell repertoires in COVID-19. Study overall: The analysed material was cDNA or gDNA that came from T cells, B-cell-depleted T cells, or PBMCs.

Those enrolled in Seattle joined during active infection and were followed longitudinally afterward. Original analysis: Estimation of nucleated cell counts relied on the amplification of reference gene primers. Libraries were prepared by immunoSEQ multiplex PCR; TCRdb keeps only in-frame clonotypes and omits some of them. V, J and clone size reflect that table, while D and trimming were determined from the DNA. The sample lists 300,000 to 350,000 clones, around nine tenths occurring once. This CDR3 is 14 amino acids long. Germline V gives CDR1 MDHEN, CDR2 SYDVKM. Trimming removed 7 bases from V and 2 bases from J, with 14 bases in between.

The rearrangement links TRBV28 to TRBJ1-1; D is undetermined. The origin of this receptor is a woman in her thirties with COVID-19, enrolled during active disease. The sample consisted of peripheral blood. CDR3 DNA: TGTGCCAGCAATGTGCACAGAGCAAACACTGAAGCTTTCTTT. It translates to CASNVHRANTEAFF.